This paragraph reports one T cell receptor beta chain. Antigen specificity is unknown. The germline gives CDR1 SNHLY, CDR2 FYNNEI. The CDR3 contains 15 residues. J lost 8 bases, V lost 5 bases, and 5 bases had no gene match. Method: immunoSEQ multiplex PCR; TCRdb's copy keeps in-frame clones and lacks some. The data hold 75,000 or so clones, with approximately 80% observed a single time. The data originate from a study of radiotherapy plus CTLA-4 blockade in lung cancer. General observations from the study: Response was reportedly best predicted by early blood T cell clone dynamics, with interferon-beta. Among blood TCR repertoires after radiotherapy plus ipilimumab, tumor-derived clones expanded.

Lung cancer patients with chemo-refractory metastatic non-small-cell disease were given focal radiation plus CTLA-4 blockade with ipilimumab. The material was peripheral blood, obtained from a patient treated with radiotherapy plus ipilimumab. The chain carries TRBV2 and TRBJ1-6, with TRBD1 matching 11 bases. The clonotype originates from a human donor with non-small cell lung cancer who had a complete response to radiotherapy plus ipilimumab. The CDR3 DNA sequence: TGTGCCAGCAGTCCGGACAGGGGGCTGGATTCACCCCTCCACTTT. Its protein product is CASSPDRGLDSPLHF.